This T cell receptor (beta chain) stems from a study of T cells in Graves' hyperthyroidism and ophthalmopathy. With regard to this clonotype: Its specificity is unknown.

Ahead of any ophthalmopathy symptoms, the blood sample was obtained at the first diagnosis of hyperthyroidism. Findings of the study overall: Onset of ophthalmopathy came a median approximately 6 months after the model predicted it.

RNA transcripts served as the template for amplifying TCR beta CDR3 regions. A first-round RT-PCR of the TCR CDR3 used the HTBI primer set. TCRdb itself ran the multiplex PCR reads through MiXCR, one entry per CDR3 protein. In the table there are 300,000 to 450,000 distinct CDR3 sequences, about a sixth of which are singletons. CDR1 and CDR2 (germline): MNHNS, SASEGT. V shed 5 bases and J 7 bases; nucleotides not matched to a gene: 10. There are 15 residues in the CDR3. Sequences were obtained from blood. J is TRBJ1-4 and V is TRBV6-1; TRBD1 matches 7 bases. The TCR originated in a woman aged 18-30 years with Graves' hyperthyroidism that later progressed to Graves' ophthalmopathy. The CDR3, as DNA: TGTGCCAGCAGTCCGAACAGGGGAGTTTTTGAAAAACTGTTTTTT. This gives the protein CASSPNRGVFEKLFF.